This T cell receptor (beta chain) emerged from a study of blood T cell repertoires in COVID-19. Study information: Sources were T cells, B-cell-depleted T cells, or PBMCs; the material itself was cDNA or gDNA.

Assay used: immunoSEQ multiplex PCR; TCRdb lists only in-frame clones, some missing. The sample records some 250,000 clones, around 86% being singletons. The CDR3 covers 14 residues. Trimming at V came to 6 bases and at J to 6 bases, leaving 10 bases not matched to a gene. Germline V gene lookup returns CDR1 WSHSY and CDR2 SAAADI. This sequence originates from a woman aged 65 to 85 with active or convalescent COVID-19. The V call is TRBV10-2, the J call TRBJ1-2; 7 bases map to TRBD1. Material: peripheral blood. This CDR3 reads CASSPMRQGHGYTF. Written as DNA, the CDR3 is TGCGCCAGCAGCCCCATGAGACAGGGTCATGGCTACACCTTC.